These 22 T cell receptor beta chains were sequenced from one sample in a study of early T cells in non-severe SARS-CoV-2 infection. In TCRdb, the 5' RACE reads were re-called with MiXCR into one record per CDR3 protein. The repertoire holds more than 75,000 distinct CDR3 sequences, with about 12% as singletons. Sequences were obtained from whole blood. The receptors come from an adult who was a healthcare worker with PCR-confirmed SARS-CoV-2 infection or an uninfected control (not recorded which).

The table lists this clonotype with a few counts. This chain connects TRBV6-1 to TRBJ2-3; tentatively, D is TRBD1 (6 bases). Trimming took 10 bases from V and 1 from J, leaving 18 bases between them. This CDR3 is built from 15 residues. Germline CDR1 MNHNS, CDR2 SASEGT. The CDR3 region is CATQLGGGGTDTQYF. As DNA, the CDR3 is TGTGCCACACAATTAGGGGGTGGGGGCACAGATACGCAGTATTTT.

This clonotype has a handful of counts. The rearrangement links TRBV20-1 to TRBJ2-5; D not certain. V was cut by 5 bases and J by 3 bases, with 4 bases left in between. CDR1 is DFQATT and CDR2 is SNEGSKA in the germline V gene (reference sequence). This CDR3 contains 10 residues. Written as DNA, the CDR3 is TGCAGTGCTCATAAAGAGACCCAGTACTTC. Protein sequence: CSAHKETQYF.

This clonotype has more than one count but fewer than ten. The chain employs TRBV6-2 or TRBV6-3 and TRBJ2-1; no firm D call. This CDR3 contains 12 residues. CDR1 is MNHEY, CDR2 SVGEGT, per germline. The ends were cut back, 7 bases at V and 4 bases at J, with 8 bases in the middle. The CDR3 sequence: CASKEGYNEQFF. CDR3 nucleotide sequence: TGTGCCAGCAAAGAAGGGTACAATGAGCAGTTCTTC.

The V call is TRBV5-3, the J call TRBJ2-3; a possible D gene is TRBD2 (6 bases). TRBV5-3 falls under the ORF class, with uncertain function. Between the trimmed V and J ends, which lost 4 bases and 4 bases, there was a span of 16 bases. CDR3 length: 15 amino acids. CDR3 sequence reads: CARSQTGLSPDTQYF. CDR3 nucleotide sequence: TGTGCCAGAAGCCAAACGGGACTGTCCCCAGATACGCAGTATTTT.

This clonotype was observed many times. The J gene is TRBJ2-2, the V gene TRBV20-1; 11 bases are shared with TRBD2. The V gene end was trimmed by 5 bases and the J gene end by 6 bases; junction bases not matched to a gene: 8. The germline V gene has CDR1 DFQATT and CDR2 SNEGSKA (reference sequence). This CDR3 region has 15 residues. The DNA of the CDR3 is TGCAGTGCTCTAACTAGCGGGAGTGGGCCCGGGGAGCTGTTTTTT. Protein sequence: CSALTSGSGPGELFF.

This clonotype was seen ten or more times. The chain couples TRBV20-1 to TRBJ2-7, with D possibly being TRBD1 (6 bases). Germline CDR1 is DFQATT and CDR2 is SNEGSKA (reference sequence). Trimming shortened V by 6 bases and J by 6 bases, and 24 bases separated the two germline ends. This CDR3 is 15 amino acids long. The CDR3 coding sequence is TGCAGTGCCACTTGGTCAGGGCAGGGGTTTGGCGAGCAGTACTTC. Translation gives CSATWSGQGFGEQYF.

The rearrangement joins TRBV11-2 to TRBJ2-1, with D perhaps given as TRBD1 or TRBD2 (6 bases each). Germline V gives CDR1 SGHAT, CDR2 FQNNGV. V lost 0 bases and J lost 8, with 14 bases in between. This CDR3 is built from 15 residues. The CDR3 region is CASSLDRGQTDEQFF. The CDR3 nucleotides read TGTGCCAGCAGCTTAGATCGGGGGCAGACAGATGAGCAGTTCTTC.

The chain employs TRBV2 and TRBJ2-3, with 9 bases fitting TRBD2. This CDR3 is 14 amino acids long. CDR1 is SNHLY and CDR2 is FYNNEI in the germline V gene. V trimming: 5 bases; J trimming: 6 bases; junction bases outside the gene matches: 6. The CDR3 DNA reads as TGTGCCAGCAGTAGAGCGGGGGGCCCTGATACGCAGTATTTT. The encoded protein is CASSRAGGPDTQYF.

Many counts were recorded for this clonotype. The chain employs TRBV7-6 and TRBJ2-2; TRBD1 matches at 8 bases. CDR3 length equals 15 residues. Trimming removed 2 bases from V and 7 bases from J; junction bases left unmatched: 6. CDR1 and CDR2 from the germline V gene are SGHVS and FNYEAQ. The CDR3 DNA sequence: TGTGCCAGCAGCTTATTAGGACAGGGCGGCGGGGAGCTGTTTTTT. It encodes CASSLLGQGGGELFF.

This clonotype has at least ten counts. The chain combines TRBV28 with TRBJ2-3, with D hard to call. The CDR3 has 12 amino acids. Between the trimmed V and J ends, which lost 11 bases and 0 bases, there was a span of 9 bases. The germline V gene has CDR1 MDHEN and CDR2 SYDVKM. The chain's CDR3 is CAVAASTDTQYF. The CDR3 coding sequence is TGTGCCGTTGCAGCTAGCACAGATACGCAGTATTTT.

This sequence joins TRBV20-1 and TRBJ1-3, with unresolved D. V dropped 6 bases and J dropped 0 bases, with 6 bases sitting between them. CDR1 and CDR2 (germline): DFQATT, SNEGSKA (reference sequence). The CDR3 length is 12 residues. The CDR3 nucleotides read TGCAGTGCGCGGACCTCTGGAAACACCATATATTTT. Translated: CSARTSGNTIYF.

The chain combines TRBV7-6 with TRBJ1-1, with D maybe TRBD1 (5 bases). Germline V gives CDR1 SGHVS, CDR2 FNYEAQ. The CDR3 totals 16 residues. Trimming removed 2 bases from V and 4 bases from J, with 17 bases in between. CDR3 nucleotide sequence: TGTGCCAGCAGCTTATCCCGGGACTTACAACCCACTGAAGCTTTCTTT. It is translated as CASSLSRDLQPTEAFF.

This clonotype turned up a few times. The chain joins TRBV30 to TRBJ2-4; D not resolved. V was shortened by 3 bases and J by 0 bases, with 15 bases between the two germline ends. This CDR3 contains 16 residues. Germline V gene data show CDR1 as GTSNPN and CDR2 as SVGIG (reference sequence). The CDR3, as DNA: TGTGCCTGGAGACCACGGCCCGGGCTAGCCAAAAACATTCAGTACTTC. As protein: CAWRPRPGLAKNIQYF. The whole variable domain, filled in from reference TRBV30 and TRBJ2-4, reads SQTIHQWPATLVQPVGSPLSLECTVEGTSNPNLYWYRQAAGRGLQLLFYSVGIGQISSEVPQNLSASRPQDRQFILSSKKLLLSDSGFYLCAWRPRPGLAKNIQYFGAGTRLSVL.

This clonotype was observed at least ten times. The chain couples TRBV14 to TRBJ2-3; the D gene is possibly TRBD2 (6 bases). V shed 1 base and J shed 1 base, with 9 bases lying between them. The CDR3 is made up of 15 amino acids. Germline-derived CDR1 and CDR2 are SGHDN and FVKESK. CDR3 protein: CASSQVPSGTDTQYF. CDR3 sequence (DNA): TGTGCCAGCAGCCAAGTACCTAGCGGCACAGATACGCAGTATTTT.

There are a few counts of this clonotype. The chain uses TRBV5-1 and TRBJ2-2; D is unresolved. Per the germline V gene, CDR1 is SGHRS and CDR2 is YFSETQ. The CDR3 totals 15 residues. Trimming shortened V by 2 bases and J by 0 bases, and 8 bases separated the two germline ends. The CDR3 protein is CASSLRVANTGELFF. CDR3 sequence (DNA): TGCGCCAGCAGCTTACGAGTTGCGAACACCGGGGAGCTGTTTTTT.

The chain uses TRBV3-1 and TRBJ1-6; TRBD1 matches 10 bases. Germline CDR1 and CDR2: LGHDT and YNNKEL (reference sequence). This CDR3 has 15 residues. V was clipped by 4 bases and J by 11 bases; unmatched bases: 8. The CDR3 DNA sequence: TGTGCCAGCAGCCGATGGACAGGGGGAGAGACACCCCTCCACTTT. Its protein is CASSRWTGGETPLHF. Based on the CDR3 plus reference TRBV3-1 and TRBJ1-6, the full variable domain is DTAVSQTPKYLVTQMGNDKSIKCEQNLGHDTMYWYKQDSKKFLKIMFSYNNKELIINETVPNRFSPKSPDKAHLNLHINSLELGDSAVYFCASSRWTGGETPLHFGNGTRLTVT.

The chain couples TRBV10-3 to TRBJ1-5; TRBD1 aligns across 12 bases. The CDR3 extends over 16 amino acids. CDR1 is ENHRY and CDR2 is SYGVKD in the germline V gene. The CDR3 region is CNTSDQGQGAGQPQHF. The CDR3, as DNA: TGTAACACCAGTGACCAGGGACAGGGGGCAGGACAGCCCCAGCATTTT.

The chain links TRBV7-9 to TRBJ2-1; tentative D call: TRBD2 (5 bases). Between the trimmed V and J ends, which lost 4 bases and 3 bases, there was a span of 13 bases. The germline CDR1 and CDR2 sequences are SEHNR and FQNEAQ (reference sequence). The CDR3 length is 15 residues. The CDR3 DNA is TGTGCCAGCAGCTCCCCGGAGGCCCGCTACAATGAGCAGTTCTTC. This sequence encodes CASSSPEARYNEQFF.

This rearrangement joins TRBV29-1 to TRBJ2-1; 7 nucleotides match TRBD2. Germline V gene lookup returns CDR1 SQVTM and CDR2 ANQGSEA. This CDR3 is built from 16 residues. Trimming at V came to 0 bases and at J to 2 bases, leaving 7 bases not matched to a gene. Here the CDR3 reads CSVEDGGGGTYNEQFF. The CDR3 DNA reads TGCAGCGTTGAAGATGGTGGCGGGGGAACCTACAATGAGCAGTTCTTC.

Turning to this clonotype: A junction boundary mismatches the germline segment, possibly from a read error. The genes are TRBV2 and TRBJ1-4; D is undetermined. The CDR3 is made up of 11 amino acids. The germline V gene has CDR1 SNHLY and CDR2 FYNNEI. The CDR3 nucleotides are TGTGCCAGCGTCCTTGATGGGTTTCTGATTTTT. Translation: CASVLDGFLIF.

This clonotype was observed many times. The chain joins TRBV7-3 to TRBJ1-1, with 8 nucleotides matching TRBD1. From germline, CDR1 is SGHTA and CDR2 FQGTGA. The CDR3 runs to 15 residues. With 5 bases clipped from V and 1 base from J, the junction kept 6 bases outside the gene matches. CDR3 in amino acids: CASSQLGQANTEAFF. In nucleotides, the CDR3 is TGTGCCAGCAGCCAACTGGGACAGGCGAACACTGAAGCTTTCTTT.

This clonotype was observed at least ten times. This chain uses TRBV5-1 with TRBJ1-5; D is possibly TRBD1 (5 bases). V lost 3 bases and J 5 bases, leaving 12 bases between the germline ends. Germline loops: CDR1 SGHRS, CDR2 YFSETQ. The length of the CDR3 is 14 residues. The CDR3 protein is CASSWDGRDQPQHF. The CDR3 nucleotides are TGCGCCAGCAGCTGGGACGGGCGCGATCAGCCCCAGCATTTT.